The following is a TCR beta chain sequence with its context. This entry comes from a study of CD8 T cells in Susac syndrome. V dropped 8 bases and J dropped 0 bases, with 17 bases sitting between them. This CDR3 is 16 amino acids long. Germline-derived CDR1 and CDR2 are SNHLY and FYNNEI. TEMRA cells were FACS-enriched and CD8+ and CD4+ T cells negatively isolated. It was with random hexamers that roughly 0.5 to 1 ug RNA was reverse transcribed. By means of immunoSEQ multiplex PCR, TCR beta CDR3 spanning 54 Vbeta and 13 Jbeta underwent amplification. TCRdb called the immunoSEQ multiplex PCR reads again in MiXCR, with one record for every CDR3 protein. The profile shows approximately 200,000 distinct CDR3 sequences, approximately 96% of them singletons.

The sequenced sample was CD4+ T cells from PBMCs. The receptor was isolated from a human donor with multiple sclerosis. The chain links TRBV2 to TRBJ1-5, with D possibly matching TRBD1 (6 bases). The CDR3, as DNA: TGTGCCAGCCAGACCGATCAGGGGTATAGCAATCAGCCCCAGCATTTT. It codes for CASQTDQGYSNQPQHF.